These 20 T cell receptor beta chains share one sample of origin, sequenced in a study of shared clonotypes between healthy human individuals. Only in-frame clones appear in the TCRdb table, and some are missing; sequencing was by immunoSEQ multiplex PCR. The sample yields about half a million clones, 60% to 80% seen once. The sequencing sample was made of PBMCs. The receptors come from a woman aged 40-49 years in good health. Some clones in this sample may be carry-over from other donors' samples.

J is TRBJ2-7 and V is TRBV6-5, with 7 bases that match TRBD2. The J segment lost 9 bases and the V segment lost 6 bases, leaving 8 bases of the junction unmatched. The length of the CDR3 is 12 residues. Germline V gives CDR1 MNHEY, CDR2 SVGAGI. As DNA, the CDR3 is TGTGCCAGCAGCGACCGTGGGGGGGTGCAGTACTTC. Translation: CASSDRGGVQYF.

The genes are TRBV18 and TRBJ2-3, with D possibly matching TRBD1 (6 bases). The CDR3 runs 16 residues. Per the germline V gene, CDR1 is KGHSH and CDR2 is LQKENI. The germline V and J ends were trimmed by 6 bases and 1 base, with 17 bases remaining between them. CDR3 DNA sequence: TGTGCCAGCTCCCGATTTGACAGGCGCCGCACAGATACGCAGTATTTT. Amino acids: CASSRFDRRRTDTQYF. Filled out from reference TRBV18 and TRBJ2-3, the complete variable domain reads NAGVMQNPRHLVRRRGQEARLRCSPMKGHSHVYWYRQLPEEGLKFMVYLQKENIIDESGMPKERFSAEFPKEGPSILRIQQVVRGDSAAYFCASSRFDRRRTDTQYFGPGTRLTVL.

This clone came up once. The chain carries TRBV29-1 and TRBJ1-4, with TRBD1 matching 9 bases. J was trimmed by 7 bases and V by 3 bases; bases with no gene match: 3. Germline V gene lookup returns CDR1 SQVTM and CDR2 ANQGSEA. The CDR3 is 13 amino acids. CDR3 coding DNA: TGCAGCGTTGAGGGACAGGGAAGTGAAAAACTGTTTTTT. Translating it yields CSVEGQGSEKLFF.

The chain joins TRBV11-2 to TRBJ2-3, with 12 bases matching TRBD2. Per germline, CDR1 SGHAT and CDR2 FQNNGV. The V segment lost 5 bases and the J segment 3 bases; nucleotides outside the gene matches: 6. The CDR3 runs to 16 residues. The CDR3, as DNA: TGTGCCAGCAGCAAACAACTAGCGGGAGGAACAGATACGCAGTATTTT. Translating gives CASSKQLAGGTDTQYF.

The chain combines TRBV4-3 with TRBJ1-1; D is unresolved. V lost 2 bases to trimming and J lost 1 base, with 5 bases between them. Per germline, CDR1 LGHNA and CDR2 YSLEER. CDR3 size: 13 residues. CDR3 loop: CASSQNWNTEAFF. The CDR3 DNA sequence: TGCGCCAGCAGCCAAAATTGGAACACTGAAGCTTTCTTT.

The chain links TRBV29-1 to TRBJ1-1; D unresolved. This CDR3 spans 13 amino acids. Deletions cut 7 bases from V and 0 bases from J, with 12 bases between. Germline V gene lookup returns CDR1 SQVTM and CDR2 ANQGSEA. CDR3 nucleotide sequence: TGCAGCGGGCAGCAGGCCATGAACACTGAAGCTTTCTTT. It codes for CSGQQAMNTEAFF.

The chain uses TRBV28 and TRBJ1-1, with a tentative D call TRBD1 (5 bases). The CDR3 runs to 15 residues. Germline loops: CDR1 MDHEN, CDR2 SYDVKM. Trimming removed 4 bases at V and 3 bases at J, with 15 bases between. CDR3 sequence reads: CASSSNPGTYTEAFF. The CDR3 DNA sequence: TGTGCCAGCAGTTCTAATCCCGGGACTTACACTGAAGCTTTCTTT.

The chain employs TRBV28 and TRBJ1-2; D gene unclear. CDR3 length equals 13 residues. Germline V gives CDR1 MDHEN, CDR2 SYDVKM. The V gene lost 6 bases and the J gene lost 1 base, with 9 bases spanning the gap. The DNA of the CDR3 is TGTGCCAGCAGCTCCGGACTTAACTATGGCTACACCTTC. Its translation: CASSSGLNYGYTF.

This clone was detected a few times. Within the sample, other DNA sequences also encode this same CDR3. CDR3 sequence: CAWSRQGNTEAFF. DNA for the CDR3: TGTGCCTGGAGTAGGCAGGGTAACACTGAAGCTTTCTTT. The chain recombines TRBV30 with TRBJ1-1; TRBD1 is a possible D gene (5 bases). V was trimmed by 2 bases and J by 2 bases, leaving 9 bases between them. Germline-derived CDR1 and CDR2 are GTSNPN and SVGIG (reference sequence). The CDR3 contains 13 residues.

The chain couples TRBV30 to TRBJ1-1, with D unclear. V lost 3 bases and J lost 4, with 9 bases in between. Germline assignment: CDR1 GTSNPN and CDR2 SVGIG (reference sequence). The CDR3 runs 12 residues. The CDR3 DNA sequence: TGTGCCTGGAGAATAGGTGTCACTGAAGCTTTCTTT. Its protein is CAWRIGVTEAFF. The entire variable domain, with the rest obtained from reference TRBV30 and TRBJ1-1, is as follows: SQTIHQWPATLVQPVGSPLSLECTVEGTSNPNLYWYRQAAGRGLQLLFYSVGIGQISSEVPQNLSASRPQDRQFILSSKKLLLSDSGFYLCAWRIGVTEAFFGQGTRLTVV.

The DNA for the CDR3 is TGTGCCTGGAGTGCCAGGGGGGCCAACGTCCTGACTTTC. The encoded protein is CAWSARGANVLTF. The chain carries TRBV30 and TRBJ2-6; D unclear. Germline CDR1 reads GTSNPN; CDR2 reads SVGIG (reference sequence). With 1 base removed from V and 4 bases from J, the gap between germline ends came to 5 bases. This CDR3 spans 13 amino acids.

On this clone: This specimen includes other DNA sequences encoding the same CDR3. The CDR3, as DNA: TGCGCCAGCAGCTTGGCCGGACAGGGAGACGGCTACACCTTC. As protein: CASSLAGQGDGYTF. The chain couples TRBV5-1 to TRBJ1-2; TRBD1 aligns across 8 bases. J lost 8 bases, V lost 0 bases, and 6 bases had no gene match. The germline V gene has CDR1 SGHRS and CDR2 YFSETQ. The CDR3 loop spans 14 amino acids.

This sequence joins TRBV28 and TRBJ1-5; D not certain. The V end was cut by 2 bases, the J end by 0 bases, with 2 bases between. Looked up from germline, CDR1 is MDHEN and CDR2 is SYDVKM. The CDR3 runs 13 residues. The CDR3 loop is CASSLPSNQPQHF. In nucleotides, the CDR3 is TGTGCCAGCAGTTTACCTAGCAATCAGCCCCAGCATTTT.

The V and J genes are TRBV15 and TRBJ2-1, with 9 bases matching TRBD2. Germline loops: CDR1 LNHNV, CDR2 YYDKDF (reference sequence). The CDR3 length is 17 residues. With V trimmed by 3 bases and J by 0 bases, 6 bases remained unmatched. DNA for the CDR3: TGTGCCACCAGCAGGTCCCTACTAGCGGGCTCCTACAATGAGCAGTTCTTC. Encoded protein: CATSRSLLAGSYNEQFF.

The genes are TRBV2 and TRBJ2-2, with 8 bases lining up with TRBD1. This CDR3 spans 15 amino acids. The germline CDR1 and CDR2 sequences are SNHLY and FYNNEI. J was trimmed by 5 bases and V by 3 bases; bases with no gene match: 5. CDR3 nucleotide sequence: TGTGCCAGCAGTGACAGGGGGCGTGGGACCGGGGAGCTGTTTTTT. Translating gives CASSDRGRGTGELFF.

This clone showed up many times. CDR3 in amino acids: CASSSHRDRGIVTYEQYF. CDR3 nucleotides: TGTGCCAGCAGCTCCCACCGGGACAGGGGTATCGTTACCTACGAGCAGTACTTC. The chain links TRBV5-6 to TRBJ2-7; 10 bases are a match to TRBD1. With V trimmed by 3 bases and J by 2 bases, 14 bases remained unmatched. Germline V gene data show CDR1 as SGHDT and CDR2 as YYEEEE. This CDR3 has 18 amino acids.

This chain joins TRBV4-2 and TRBJ2-3; 8 bases align to TRBD2. V lost 1 base, J lost 2 bases, and 2 bases stayed unmatched. The germline gives CDR1 LGHNA, CDR2 YNFKEQ. The CDR3 has 15 residues. CDR3 in amino acids: CASSQGSGDTDTQYF. The DNA of the CDR3 is TGTGCCAGCAGCCAAGGTAGCGGGGACACAGATACGCAGTATTTT.

Details on this clone: A much larger clone differs from this one at a single base, so this may be a read error. V gene TRBV2 combines with J gene TRBJ2-7; the D call may be TRBD1 or TRBD2 (5 bases each). Trimming shortened V by 9 bases and J by 2 bases, and 14 bases separated the two germline ends. This CDR3 region has 13 residues. Germline CDR1 is SNHLY and CDR2 is FYNNEI. The CDR3 DNA reads TGTGCCAGTGGGGGACGGATGACCTACGAGCAGTACTTC. Amino acids: CASGGRMTYEQYF.

V usage is TRBV21-1 and J usage is TRBJ1-3. TRBV21-1 is recorded as a pseudogene. This CDR3 comprises 15 residues. The CDR3 here is CASSKVPGLRNTIYF. The DNA for the CDR3 is TGTGCCAGCAGCAAAGTCCCGGGTCTGCGAAACACCATATATTTT.

The rearrangement joins TRBV13 to TRBJ2-7, with D perhaps matching TRBD1 (6 bases). Germline CDR1 reads PRHDT; CDR2 reads FYEKMQ (reference sequence). The CDR3 length is 14 residues. Trimming left V 0 bases short and J 3 bases short, with 9 bases between. The CDR3 DNA follows: TGTGCCAGCAGCTTAGGGCAGGGGCTCTACGAGCAGTACTTC. This gives the protein CASSLGQGLYEQYF.